This T cell receptor beta chain was identified in a study of beta chain features in type 1 diabetes. Notes on the study in general: Researchers report that Type 1 diabetes patients had moderately but significantly shorter TCRB CDR3s across all four CD4+ subsets. A cDNA-based sequencing approach could over-represent cells with high TCR expression.

From germline, CDR1 is LNHDA and CDR2 SQIVND (reference sequence). CDR3 length: 14 amino acids. The ends lost 6 bases at V and 2 bases at J; junction bases unmatched: 5. The investigators reverse transcribed all of the isolated RNA, so they sequenced expressed TCRB transcripts. The repertoire was sequenced with immunoSEQ multiplex PCR; TCRdb's copy has only in-frame clones and lacks some. The repertoire consists of some 48,000 clones, with just under 45% occurring once and the leading ten covering about 0.13%. Notes on this clone: Its antigen remains unidentified.

The gene calls are TRBV19 and TRBJ2-3; TRBD2 aligns across 7 bases. Input material: stem cell memory CD4+ T cells from blood. This receptor was taken from a man aged 30 to 45 with type 1 diabetes. Here the CDR3 reads CASRSSGPTDTQYF. CDR3 in DNA: TGTGCCAGTAGGTCTAGCGGACCCACAGATACGCAGTATTTT.